The 19 T cell receptor beta chains below were found in one sample sequenced in a study of beta chain features in type 1 diabetes. Sequenced material consisted of expressed TCRB transcripts (all of the isolated RNA was reverse transcribed). Generated by immunoSEQ multiplex PCR, the TCRdb table keeps only in-frame clones and is missing some. In the table there are 400,000 to 450,000 clones, 14% of which are singletons. Specimen: naive CD4+ T cells from blood. All receptors come from a man aged 25-45 years in good health.

The V and J genes are TRBV9 and TRBJ1-2; D possibly corresponds to TRBD1 (5 bases). Germline CDR1 is SGDLS and CDR2 is YYNGEE. The CDR3 runs to 13 residues. With 2 bases removed from V and 6 bases from J, the gap between germline ends came to 11 bases. The CDR3 loop reads CASSVYSRDGYTF. DNA for the CDR3: TGTGCCAGCAGCGTTTACAGCAGGGATGGCTACACCTTC.

V usage is TRBV30 and J usage is TRBJ1-6; 10 bases match TRBD1. The V gene end was trimmed by 2 bases and the J gene end by 8 bases; junction bases not matched to a gene: 3. Germline-derived CDR1 and CDR2 are GTSNPN and SVGIG (reference sequence). CDR3 length: 14 residues. The CDR3 coding sequence is TGTGCCTGGAGTCCGGGACAGGGGTATTCACCCCTCCACTTT. It yields the protein CAWSPGQGYSPLHF.

The chain couples TRBV30 to TRBJ2-2; the match to TRBD1 covers 9 bases. The CDR3 is 14 amino acids. Germline CDR1 GTSNPN, CDR2 SVGIG (reference sequence). J was trimmed by 8 bases and V by 3 bases; bases with no gene match: 7. CDR3: CAWSRDRARGELFF. The CDR3 DNA follows: TGTGCCTGGAGCCGGGACAGGGCGAGGGGGGAGCTGTTTTTT.

There are a few counts of this clone. The chain carries TRBV5-1 and TRBJ2-7; TRBD1 might be the D (6 bases). Trimming left V 4 bases short and J 2 bases short, with 13 bases between. This CDR3 comprises 14 residues. Germline CDR1 is SGHRS and CDR2 is YFSETQ. DNA for the CDR3: TGCGCCAGCAGCCGGGGACAATACGCCTACGAGCAGTACTTC. Translation gives CASSRGQYAYEQYF.

This sequence joins TRBV18 and TRBJ2-5; 8 bases align to TRBD2. J lost 1 base, V lost 5 bases, and 0 bases had no gene match. The CDR3 length is 13 residues. CDR1 is KGHSH and CDR2 is LQKENI in the germline V gene. The CDR3 loop is CASSAGGQETQYF. In DNA, the CDR3 is TGTGCCAGCTCAGCGGGGGGCCAAGAGACCCAGTACTTC.

This clone was counted a few times. The rearrangement links TRBV30 to TRBJ1-2, with a tentative D call TRBD1 (6 bases). Germline assignment: CDR1 GTSNPN and CDR2 SVGIG (reference sequence). Trimming shortened V by 0 bases and J by 2 bases, and 19 bases separated the two germline ends. CDR3 length: 17 residues. Written as DNA, the CDR3 is TGTGCCTGGAGTGTACTCCCAGGAAGGGGGTTGAACTATGGCTACACCTTC. Amino acid sequence: CAWSVLPGRGLNYGYTF. Combining the CDR3 with reference TRBV30 and TRBJ1-2 gives the whole variable domain SQTIHQWPATLVQPVGSPLSLECTVEGTSNPNLYWYRQAAGRGLQLLFYSVGIGQISSEVPQNLSASRPQDRQFILSSKKLLLSDSGFYLCAWSVLPGRGLNYGYTFGSGTRLTVV.

This clone has more than one count but fewer than ten. V usage is TRBV7-2 and J usage is TRBJ2-7; D is unresolved. The CDR3 is 17 amino acids. CDR1 and CDR2 from the germline V gene are SGHTA and FQGNSA. Trimming took 1 base from V and 2 from J, leaving 18 bases between them. The DNA of the CDR3 is TGTGCCAGCAGCTTAGTTTTCGTCAAGGCAGAAACCTACGAGCAGTACTTC. It translates to CASSLVFVKAETYEQYF.

Concerning this clone: Other nucleotide sequences in the sample specify the same CDR3. The V call is TRBV30, the J call TRBJ2-2; weak D call: TRBD2 (6 bases). The CDR3 sequence is 15 residues long. V was shortened by 7 bases and J by 7 bases, with 22 bases between the two germline ends. Per germline, CDR1 GTSNPN and CDR2 SVGIG (reference sequence). Written as DNA, the CDR3 is TGTGCCTTCTCGGGGCGGCGGGATTCTGGCGGGGAGCTGTTTTTT. Protein sequence: CAFSGRRDSGGELFF.

The chain joins TRBV6-1 to TRBJ2-7; D assignment may be TRBD1 or TRBD2 (5 bases each). CDR3 length: 14 amino acids. Germline V gives CDR1 MNHNS, CDR2 SASEGT. V gave up 7 bases and J gave up 3 bases, with 16 bases separating them. The CDR3 DNA reads TGTGCCAGCACCCCCTCGGGGCGAAGCTACGAGCAGTACTTC. Its protein is CASTPSGRSYEQYF.

The V and J genes are TRBV11-2 and TRBJ1-2; no firm D call. V lost 1 base, J lost 4 bases, and 16 bases lay in between. Germline V gives CDR1 SGHAT, CDR2 FQNNGV. This CDR3 region has 16 residues. CDR3 nucleotides: TGTGCCAGCAGCTTAGGTCATAGGTTCAGCTCCTATGGCTACACCTTC. It codes for CASSLGHRFSSYGYTF.

The V call is TRBV30, the J call TRBJ2-7, with 7 nucleotides matching TRBD2. This CDR3 is 13 amino acids long. The germline V gene has CDR1 GTSNPN and CDR2 SVGIG (reference sequence). Trimming at V came to 2 bases and at J to 3 bases, leaving 4 bases not matched to a gene. The CDR3 protein is CAWSSSGLYEQYV. The CDR3 DNA follows: TGTGCCTGGAGTTCTAGCGGCCTCTACGAGCAGTACGTC.

V gene TRBV28 combines with J gene TRBJ2-7, with D perhaps TRBD1 (5 bases). The CDR3 is 11 amino acids. Germline CDR1 MDHEN, CDR2 SYDVKM. Trimming removed 6 bases at V and 3 bases at J, with 6 bases between. The CDR3 spells CASRGHYEQYF. The CDR3 DNA follows: TGTGCCAGCAGGGGGCACTACGAGCAGTACTTC.

This clone was observed a few times. CDR3: CASSGRIPGTSGRNGNEQFF. CDR3 in DNA: TGTGCCAGCAGCGGAAGGATTCCCGGGACTAGCGGGAGGAATGGCAATGAGCAGTTCTTC. This chain connects TRBV9 to TRBJ2-1; 15 bases agree with TRBD2. Germline values: CDR1 SGDLS, CDR2 YYNGEE. CDR3 size: 20 residues. Unmatched junction bases numbered 16, after V lost 3 bases and J lost 6 bases.

Comment on this clone: The identical CDR3 is also encoded by other nucleotide sequences in the sample. The chain is built from TRBV13 and TRBJ1-3, with D unclear. CDR1 is PRHDT and CDR2 is FYEKMQ in the germline V gene (reference sequence). Deletions cut 2 bases from V and 5 bases from J, with 4 bases between. This CDR3 has 12 residues. CDR3 residues: CASSLPRNTIYF. CDR3 DNA: TGTGCCAGCAGCTTACCACGAAACACCATATATTTT. Supplemented by reference TRBV13 and TRBJ1-3, the full variable domain reads AAGVIQSPRHLIKEKRETATLKCYPIPRHDTVYWYQQGPGQDPQFLISFYEKMQSDKGSIPDRFSAQQFSDYHSELNMSSLELGDSALYFCASSLPRNTIYFGEGSWLTVV.

This clone was picked up a small number of times. The rearrangement joins TRBV20-1 to TRBJ2-2; D remains ambiguous. V gave up 4 bases and J gave up 6 bases, with 6 bases separating them. The CDR3 consists of 11 residues. CDR1 is DFQATT, CDR2 SNEGSKA, per germline (reference sequence). Here the CDR3 reads CSAIIAGELFF. CDR3 in DNA: TGCAGTGCTATAATAGCCGGGGAGCTGTTTTTT.

The table lists this clone with a few counts. The V gene is TRBV6-5, the J gene TRBJ2-5; D uncertain. The CDR3 totals 14 residues. Trimming took off 7 bases at V and 3 bases at J, with 15 bases between the two ends. The germline V gene has CDR1 MNHEY and CDR2 SVGAGI. The DNA of the CDR3 is TGTGCCAGCAAAGTAGGAACCTGGAAAGAGACCCAGTACTTC. This translates into CASKVGTWKETQYF.

In this sample, this clone turned up once. The chain is built from TRBV5-4 and TRBJ2-5; weak D call: TRBD2 (5 bases). This CDR3 has 14 residues. Germline CDR1 SGHNT, CDR2 YYREEE (reference sequence). V was clipped by 2 bases and J by 5 bases, with 13 bases between them. The CDR3 bases are TGTGCCAGCAGCTTACAGCAGACGGGGGAGACCCAGTACTTC. This gives the protein CASSLQQTGETQYF. Full variable domain (remainder filled in from reference TRBV5-4 and TRBJ2-5): ETGVTQSPTHLIKTRGQQVTLRCSSQSGHNTVSWYQQALGQGPQFIFQYYREEENGRGNFPPRFSGLQFPNYSSELNVNALELDDSALYLCASSLQQTGETQYFGPGTRLLVL.

The chain uses TRBV7-2 and TRBJ1-2; possibly TRBD1 for D (6 bases). In germline, CDR1 is SGHTA, CDR2 FQGNSA. Trimming took off 4 bases at V and 2 bases at J, with 17 bases between the two ends. CDR3 length: 16 amino acids. CDR3 in DNA: TGTGCCAGCAGCTCAGCCATGGGGGCCGGGAACTATGGCTACACCTTC. It yields the protein CASSSAMGAGNYGYTF.

The chain is built from TRBV30 and TRBJ1-1, with D perhaps matching TRBD1 (6 bases). The CDR3 is 12 amino acids. V was shortened by 4 bases and J by 11 bases, with 17 bases between the two germline ends. In germline, CDR1 is GTSNPN, CDR2 SVGIG (reference sequence). As DNA, the CDR3 is TGTGCCTGGAACCCCGGGACACCCAATGCTTTCTTT. Amino acids: CAWNPGTPNAFF.